This entry lists 22 T cell receptor beta chains sequenced from one sample in a study of blood T cell repertoires in COVID-19. Some clones are missing from TCRdb's copy, which holds only in-frame ones; the method was immunoSEQ multiplex PCR. This table has 50,000 to 65,000 clones, around nine tenths appearing once. The sequenced material came from peripheral blood. The origin of the receptors is a man between 70 and 80 years old with acute or convalescent COVID-19.

The chain's CDR3 is CASSGQSSGNTIYF. The CDR3 nucleotides read TGTGCCAGCAGCGGACAGAGCTCTGGAAACACCATATATTTT. This chain joins TRBV28 and TRBJ1-3; D is perhaps TRBD1 (6 bases). The CDR3 covers 14 residues. V was trimmed by 6 bases and J by 0 bases, leaving 9 bases between them. Germline values: CDR1 MDHEN, CDR2 SYDVKM.

This chain uses TRBV6-1 with TRBJ2-4; 7 positions match TRBD2. CDR1 and CDR2 (germline): MNHNS, SASEGT. V lost 0 bases to trimming and J lost 11 bases; unmatched junction nucleotides: 13. This CDR3 contains 16 residues. CDR3 loop: CASSEAGGGLVRVQYF. CDR3 in DNA: TGTGCCAGCAGTGAAGCTGGAGGAGGACTAGTAAGGGTTCAGTACTTC.

The chain employs TRBV27 and TRBJ1-2, with 7 bases aligning to TRBD1. V lost 5 bases, J lost 5 bases, and 8 bases stayed unmatched. Germline values: CDR1 MNHEY, CDR2 SMNVEV (reference sequence). The CDR3 consists of 14 residues. In DNA, the CDR3 is TGTGCCAGCAGTCCCTCGGGACAGATTTATGGCTACACCTTC. Its protein is CASSPSGQIYGYTF.

This rearrangement joins TRBV6-5 to TRBJ1-4; a weak D match, TRBD1 (6 bases). V lost 2 bases and J lost 6, with 13 bases in between. Germline CDR1 reads MNHEY; CDR2 reads SVGAGI. The CDR3 consists of 15 residues. This CDR3 reads CASSYTQGIYEKLFF. As DNA, the CDR3 is TGTGCCAGCAGTTACACACAGGGTATATATGAAAAACTGTTTTTT.

The chain couples TRBV27 to TRBJ1-2; the match to TRBD1 covers 7 bases. V lost 8 bases to trimming and J lost 5 bases; unmatched junction nucleotides: 14. This CDR3 contains 15 residues. Germline V gene data show CDR1 as MNHEY and CDR2 as SMNVEV (reference sequence). CDR3 protein: CASGLPGQLRYGYTF. The CDR3 region has the DNA TGTGCCAGCGGCCTCCCGGGACAGCTGAGGTATGGCTACACCTTC.

This rearrangement joins TRBV19 to TRBJ1-5, with 9 bases that match TRBD1. From germline, CDR1 is LNHDA and CDR2 SQIVND (reference sequence). The length of the CDR3 is 14 residues. V was clipped by 5 bases and J by 3 bases; unmatched bases: 2. CDR3 residues: CASSRDRVNQPQHF. CDR3 sequence (DNA): TGTGCCAGTAGTCGGGACAGGGTCAATCAGCCCCAGCATTTT.

V gene TRBV19 combines with J gene TRBJ1-5; D ambiguous. This CDR3 has 15 amino acids. The germline V gene has CDR1 LNHDA and CDR2 SQIVND (reference sequence). V lost 3 bases, J lost 3 bases, and 12 bases lay in between. CDR3 residues: CASSISGLYNQPQHF. The CDR3 DNA reads TGTGCCAGTAGTATTTCAGGACTTTACAATCAGCCCCAGCATTTT. Together with reference TRBV19 and TRBJ1-5, the CDR3 gives the full variable domain: DGGITQSPKYLFRKEGQNVTLSCEQNLNHDAMYWYRQDPGQGLRLIYYSQIVNDFQKGDIAEGYSVSREKKESFPLTVTSAQKNPTAFYLCASSISGLYNQPQHFGDGTRLSIL.

The V call is TRBV6-5, the J call TRBJ2-5; D is ambiguous. The V end lost 4 bases, the J end lost 2 bases, and 11 bases lay between the germline ends. The CDR3 has 14 residues. Germline values: CDR1 MNHEY, CDR2 SVGAGI. The CDR3, as DNA: TGTGCCAGCAGTTCCCCCCCAGAACAAGAGACCCAGTACTTC. Encoded protein: CASSSPPEQETQYF.

The rearrangement uses TRBV12-5 and TRBJ2-7; tentatively, D is TRBD1 (6 bases). The CDR3 runs 13 residues. V shed 4 bases and J shed 5 bases, with 12 bases lying between them. Germline V lookup: CDR1 LGHNT, CDR2 FRNRAP. The CDR3 DNA follows: TGTGCTAGTGGTTCACAGGGTAGCAACGAGCAGTACTTC. This gives the protein CASGSQGSNEQYF. Full variable domain (outside the CDR3, taken from reference TRBV12-5 and TRBJ2-7): DARVTQTPRHKVTEMGQEVTMRCQPILGHNTVFWYRQTMMQGLELLAYFRNRAPLDDSGMPKDRFSAEMPDATLATLKIQPSEPRDSAVYFCASGSQGSNEQYFGPGTRLTVT.

This clone was detected only a few times. The J gene is TRBJ2-7, the V gene TRBV15; TRBD1 agrees at 10 bases. This CDR3 is built from 14 residues. Germline V gene lookup returns CDR1 LNHNV and CDR2 YYDKDF (reference sequence). J was trimmed by 4 bases and V by 4 bases; bases with no gene match: 4. The CDR3 reads CATSTGTGVYEQYF. Written as DNA, the CDR3 is TGTGCCACCAGCACGGGGACAGGGGTTTACGAGCAGTACTTC.

Only a few counts were recorded for this clone. The chain recombines TRBV20-1 with TRBJ2-1; D not resolved. The germline gives CDR1 DFQATT, CDR2 SNEGSKA (reference sequence). CDR3 length equals 11 residues. V lost 1 base, J lost 9 bases, and 7 bases lay in between. The CDR3 sequence is CSARGGTEQFF. The CDR3, as DNA: TGCAGTGCTAGAGGAGGTACTGAGCAGTTCTTC.

The rearrangement joins TRBV5-4 to TRBJ2-2; TRBD2 matches 13 bases. Per the germline V gene, CDR1 is SGHNT and CDR2 is YYREEE (reference sequence). The CDR3 spans 16 residues. After removal of 3 bases from V and 5 bases from J, the junction contained 4 bases not matched to a gene. This CDR3 reads CASSSATSGGTGELFF. The CDR3 DNA is TGTGCCAGCAGCTCAGCGACTAGCGGGGGGACCGGGGAGCTGTTTTTT.

V usage is TRBV2 and J usage is TRBJ1-4; 8 bases map to TRBD1. This CDR3 region has 14 residues. V dropped 6 bases and J dropped 4; count of bases not matched to a gene: 4. Germline values: CDR1 SNHLY, CDR2 FYNNEI. CDR3 bases: TGTGCCAGCAGACCGGGACAGGTTAATGAAAAACTGTTTTTT. Residues: CASRPGQVNEKLFF.

The chain couples TRBV4-1 to TRBJ2-1, with 10 bases that match TRBD2. The CDR3 runs 17 residues. Germline V gives CDR1 MGHRA, CDR2 YSYEKL. With 0 bases clipped from V and 9 bases from J, the junction kept 11 bases outside the gene matches. The CDR3 DNA reads as TGCGCCAGCAGCCAAGAGCCCGAAGCTAGCGGGAGACCTGAGCAGTTCTTC. This gives the protein CASSQEPEASGRPEQFF.

This chain connects TRBV6-5 to TRBJ2-1; no definite D call. The V and J ends lost 5 bases and 5 bases respectively, with 10 bases between them. This CDR3 has 13 residues. CDR1 is MNHEY and CDR2 is SVGAGI in the germline V gene. The CDR3 loop reads CASSPHFDNEQFF. CDR3 in DNA: TGTGCCAGCAGTCCTCACTTCGACAATGAGCAGTTCTTC.

The chain employs TRBV9 and TRBJ2-1; D is perhaps TRBD2 (6 bases). Germline-derived CDR1 and CDR2 are SGDLS and YYNGEE. The CDR3 consists of 16 residues. V shed 0 bases and J shed 6 bases, with 16 bases lying between them. The CDR3 region is CASSVGVGGESNEQFF. The CDR3 region has the DNA TGTGCCAGCAGCGTAGGGGTCGGCGGGGAGAGCAATGAGCAGTTCTTC. Filled out from reference TRBV9 and TRBJ2-1, the complete variable domain reads DSGVTQTPKHLITATGQRVTLRCSPRSGDLSVYWYQQSLDQGLQFLIQYYNGEERAKGNILERFSAQQFPDLHSELNLSSLELGDSALYFCASSVGVGGESNEQFFGPGTRLTVL.

This chain joins TRBV5-1 and TRBJ2-5; perhaps TRBD1 as D (5 bases). CDR1 is SGHRS, CDR2 YFSETQ, per germline. The CDR3 is 14 residues long. Trimming pared 4 bases from V and 2 bases from J, leaving 12 bases between. This CDR3 reads CASSQKAGQETQYF. The CDR3 coding sequence is TGCGCCAGCAGCCAGAAAGCAGGGCAAGAGACCCAGTACTTC.

This clone was counted only a few times. The chain recombines TRBV2 with TRBJ1-3; 10 bases align to TRBD1. Germline-derived CDR1 and CDR2 are SNHLY and FYNNEI. V gave up 6 bases and J gave up 4 bases; unmatched junction bases: 9. The CDR3 is made up of 16 amino acids. The CDR3 is CASSRDRGRLGNTIYF. In nucleotides, the CDR3 is TGTGCCAGCAGCCGGGACAGGGGACGTCTCGGAAACACCATATATTTT.

This chain joins TRBV9 and TRBJ2-1; tentative D call: TRBD2 (5 bases). V was cut by 4 bases and J by 11 bases, with 13 bases left in between. CDR3 length: 12 residues. The germline CDR1 and CDR2 sequences are SGDLS and YYNGEE. The CDR3 sequence is CASSLGGSKQFF. CDR3 DNA sequence: TGTGCCAGCAGCCTAGGAGGAAGCAAGCAGTTCTTC.

V is TRBV30 and J is TRBJ2-3; D possibly corresponds to TRBD1 (6 bases). Trimming removed 3 bases at V and 2 bases at J, with 12 bases between. Germline-derived CDR1 and CDR2 are GTSNPN and SVGIG (reference sequence). CDR3 size: 14 residues. CDR3 nucleotide sequence: TGTGCCTGGAGCCGGGGACACTACACAGATACGCAGTATTTT. This gives the protein CAWSRGHYTDTQYF. Full variable domain (remainder filled in from reference TRBV30 and TRBJ2-3): SQTIHQWPATLVQPVGSPLSLECTVEGTSNPNLYWYRQAAGRGLQLLFYSVGIGQISSEVPQNLSASRPQDRQFILSSKKLLLSDSGFYLCAWSRGHYTDTQYFGPGTRLTVL.

This rearrangement joins TRBV28 to TRBJ1-1, with TRBD1 matching over 8 bases. This CDR3 spans 13 amino acids. With V trimmed by 6 bases and J by 11 bases, 11 bases remained unmatched. Germline values: CDR1 MDHEN, CDR2 SYDVKM. The CDR3 is CASSEPGQDKAFF. The CDR3 DNA reads as TGTGCCAGCAGCGAACCGGGACAGGATAAGGCTTTCTTT.

In nucleotides, the CDR3 is TGTGCCAGCAGCGGCTTAAGGGCGGGAGACGAGCAGTACTTC. Amino acid sequence: CASSGLRAGDEQYF. The rearrangement uses TRBV6-5 and TRBJ2-7, with 7 bases aligning to TRBD2. The CDR3 has 14 residues. V was pared by 6 bases and J by 5 bases, with 10 bases of the junction left unmatched. From germline, CDR1 is MNHEY and CDR2 SVGAGI.